Following are 23 T cell receptor beta chains from one sample sequenced in a study of blood T cell repertoires in COVID-19. Method: immunoSEQ multiplex PCR; TCRdb's copy keeps in-frame clones and lacks some. Here the sample spans 200,000 to 250,000 clones, around 81% being singletons. The sequenced material came from peripheral blood. These receptors were taken from a woman between 70 and 85 years old with acute or convalescent COVID-19.

This chain links TRBV24-1 with TRBJ2-5; 9 bases map to TRBD1. V lost 4 bases, J lost 3 bases, and 5 bases stayed unmatched. CDR3 size: 15 residues. Per germline, CDR1 KGHDR and CDR2 SFDVKD. CDR3 in DNA: TGTGCCACCAGTGACGCGGGACAGGGAGAAGAGACCCAGTACTTC. This translates into CATSDAGQGEETQYF.

The chain carries TRBV5-1 and TRBJ1-5; TRBD1 matches at 7 bases. The CDR3 has 15 amino acids. The J segment lost 3 bases and the V segment lost 0 bases, leaving 3 bases of the junction unmatched. Germline V CDR1 and CDR2: SGHRS, YFSETQ. For the CDR3, the DNA is TGCGCCAGCAGCTTGGGGGACAGCCCCAATCAGCCCCAGCATTTT. Amino acids: CASSLGDSPNQPQHF.

This clone was seen once. This specimen includes other DNA sequences encoding the same CDR3. This chain joins TRBV7-2 and TRBJ1-1, with D unresolved. The CDR3 sequence is 13 residues long. The ends were cut back, 4 bases at V and 1 base at J, with 7 bases in the middle. The germline CDR1 and CDR2 sequences are SGHTA and FQGNSA. CDR3 sequence: CASSSYRNTEAFF. The CDR3 DNA follows: TGTGCCAGCAGCTCCTACAGGAACACTGAAGCTTTCTTT.

This clone was seen ten or more times. This chain uses TRBV5-6 with TRBJ2-1; TRBD2 might be the D (6 bases). Germline CDR1 is SGHDT and CDR2 is YYEEEE. The CDR3 covers 16 residues. V lost 0 bases and J 4 bases, leaving 14 bases between the germline ends. CDR3 bases: TGTGCCAGCAGCTTGGCCTGGCGGGAATCATACAATGAGCAGTTCTTC. Protein sequence: CASSLAWRESYNEQFF.

The chain couples TRBV5-1 to TRBJ2-2, with 7 bases fitting TRBD2. There are 15 residues in the CDR3. Germline V gives CDR1 SGHRS, CDR2 YFSETQ. Trimming cost V 6 bases and J 1 base; bases outside gene matches: 6. In DNA, the CDR3 is TGCGCCAGCAATCAGGAGCGGGGGAACACCGGGGAGCTGTTTTTT. Protein sequence: CASNQERGNTGELFF.

The chain couples TRBV7-2 to TRBJ2-5; TRBD1 agrees at 9 bases. The ends lost 1 base at V and 4 bases at J; junction bases unmatched: 4. The CDR3 runs 15 residues. The germline V gene encodes CDR1 SGHTA and CDR2 FQGNSA. This CDR3 is CASSLDRGLGETQYF. Here the CDR3 DNA reads TGTGCCAGCAGCTTAGACAGGGGGCTAGGAGAGACCCAGTACTTC.

This chain uses TRBV7-9 with TRBJ2-3, with D maybe TRBD2 (6 bases). The CDR3 covers 14 residues. Germline CDR1 SEHNR, CDR2 FQNEAQ (reference sequence). The V gene lost 4 bases and the J gene lost 2 bases, with 10 bases spanning the gap. The CDR3 nucleotides read TGTGCCAGCAGCTATGGGACTGTCACAGATACGCAGTATTTT. This codes for CASSYGTVTDTQYF.

The chain carries TRBV5-1 and TRBJ2-1; 8 positions match TRBD1. Per the germline V gene, CDR1 is SGHRS and CDR2 is YFSETQ. V was clipped by 4 bases and J by 9 bases; unmatched bases: 12. This CDR3 spans 15 amino acids. CDR3 region: CASSPGDRLRREQFF. The CDR3 DNA reads as TGCGCCAGCAGCCCCGGGGACAGGCTACGACGTGAGCAGTTCTTC. Full variable domain (missing parts from reference TRBV5-1 and TRBJ2-1): KAGVTQTPRYLIKTRGQQVTLSCSPISGHRSVSWYQQTPGQGLQFLFEYFSETQRNKGNFPGRFSGRQFSNSRSEMNVSTLELGDSALYLCASSPGDRLRREQFFGPGTRLTVL.

This sequence joins TRBV15 and TRBJ2-3, with D maybe TRBD1 (6 bases). Germline CDR1 LNHNV, CDR2 YYDKDF (reference sequence). V gave up 1 base and J gave up 4 bases, with 9 bases separating them. The CDR3 sequence is 14 residues long. CDR3 sequence: CATSRGTASDTQYF. Written as DNA, the CDR3 is TGTGCCACCAGCAGAGGGACAGCTTCAGATACGCAGTATTTT. Based on the CDR3 plus reference TRBV15 and TRBJ2-3, the full variable domain is DAMVIQNPRYQVTQFGKPVTLSCSQTLNHNVMYWYQQKSSQAPKLLFHYYDKDFNNEADTPDNFQSRRPNTSFCFLDIRSPGLGDTAMYLCATSRGTASDTQYFGPGTRLTVL.

CDR3 in amino acids: CASSLVASGYNEQFF. The DNA of the CDR3 is TGTGCCAGCAGCTTAGTAGCTAGCGGCTACAATGAGCAGTTCTTC. The chain combines TRBV11-2 with TRBJ2-1; 7 bases are a match to TRBD2. The V and J ends lost 1 base and 3 bases, in that order; junction bases with no gene match: 3. Germline CDR1 SGHAT, CDR2 FQNNGV. CDR3 length: 15 residues.

This chain connects TRBV19 to TRBJ1-3, with D perhaps matching TRBD1 (5 bases). The ends were cut back, 9 bases at V and 3 bases at J, with 18 bases in the middle. The length of the CDR3 is 15 residues. The germline V gene encodes CDR1 LNHDA and CDR2 SQIVND (reference sequence). The CDR3: CASYSQGLGGNTIYF. CDR3 nucleotides: TGTGCCAGCTACAGCCAGGGTTTGGGTGGAAACACCATATATTTT.

This clone was counted a few times. The chain uses TRBV19 and TRBJ1-6, with 7 bases matching TRBD1. V trimming: 7 bases; J trimming: 7 bases; junction bases outside the gene matches: 7. CDR3 length: 14 residues. The germline V gene encodes CDR1 LNHDA and CDR2 SQIVND (reference sequence). The CDR3 DNA reads as TGTGCCAGTAACAACAGGGGTAGAAATTCACCCCTCCACTTT. Protein sequence: CASNNRGRNSPLHF.

This chain uses TRBV11-3 with TRBJ2-1; TRBD1 is a possible D gene (6 bases). The CDR3 is 13 residues long. The V gene lost 5 bases and the J gene lost 9 bases, with 14 bases spanning the gap. Germline-derived CDR1 and CDR2 are SGHNT and YENEEA. In DNA form, the CDR3 reads TGTGCCAGCAGCCTTATCTTAGGGGGTGAGCAGTTCTTC. The encoded protein is CASSLILGGEQFF.

This chain connects TRBV6-1 to TRBJ1-4; D ambiguous. V was pared by 2 bases and J by 3 bases, with 7 bases between. Germline CDR1 MNHNS, CDR2 SASEGT. The CDR3 extends over 14 amino acids. This CDR3 is CASSEPVPNEKLFF. The CDR3 region has the DNA TGTGCCAGCAGTGAACCAGTACCTAATGAAAAACTGTTTTTT.

This chain links TRBV7-2 with TRBJ2-2, with TRBD2 matching over 13 bases. CDR3 size: 18 residues. Germline V gives CDR1 SGHTA, CDR2 FQGNSA. V trimming: 6 bases; J trimming: 5 bases; junction bases outside the gene matches: 12. Here the CDR3 DNA reads TGTGCCAGCAGGGAACCCGGGACTAGCGGGGAAAAAACCGGGGAGCTGTTTTTT. It specifies CASREPGTSGEKTGELFF.

The chain combines TRBV3-1 (or the pseudogene TRBV3-2) with TRBJ1-6, with D unclear. Trimming took off 4 bases at V and 10 bases at J, with 11 bases between the two ends. This CDR3 comprises 13 residues. Germline CDR1 LGHDT, CDR2 YNNKEL (reference sequence). CDR3 bases: TGTGCCAGCAGCCCCTCTTCGAGATCACCCCTCCACTTT. Amino acids: CASSPSSRSPLHF.

The chain is built from TRBV2 and TRBJ2-2; 8 nucleotides align to TRBD2. This CDR3 region has 15 residues. V shed 6 bases, J shed 5 bases, and the junction held 8 bases outside the gene matches. Per the germline V gene, CDR1 is SNHLY and CDR2 is FYNNEI. The CDR3 DNA reads TGTGCCAGCAGCGGACAGAGCGGGGGAACCGGGGAGCTGTTTTTT. This sequence encodes CASSGQSGGTGELFF.

This clone was seen only a few times. This chain joins TRBV4-1 and TRBJ1-6, with D possibly matching TRBD1 (6 bases). CDR1 and CDR2 from the germline V gene are MGHRA and YSYEKL. The ends were cut back, 2 bases at V and 6 bases at J, with 20 bases in the middle. CDR3 length: 18 residues. The CDR3 region has the DNA TGCGCCAGCAGCCAACAGATCATTGATAGAGGGGGTAATTCACCCCTCCACTTT. Translation: CASSQQIIDRGGNSPLHF.

This rearrangement joins TRBV27 to TRBJ2-3; 9 bases align to TRBD1. Germline CDR1 is MNHEY and CDR2 is SMNVEV (reference sequence). The CDR3 length is 16 residues. Trimming removed 5 bases from V and 1 base from J; junction bases left unmatched: 7. The DNA for the CDR3 is TGTGCCAGCAGTAATCCGGGACAGGGAGGCACAGATACGCAGTATTTT. Translating gives CASSNPGQGGTDTQYF.

The chain recombines TRBV5-6 with TRBJ1-5; D is ambiguous. Germline values: CDR1 SGHDT, CDR2 YYEEEE. Trimming took off 4 bases at V and 0 bases at J, with 11 bases between the two ends. The CDR3 totals 15 residues. The CDR3 here is CASSLSGFSNQPQHF. The CDR3 bases are TGTGCCAGCAGCCTGTCGGGGTTTAGCAATCAGCCCCAGCATTTT.

The V gene is TRBV7-9, the J gene TRBJ2-2; 13 nucleotides match TRBD2. The CDR3 has 17 residues. The germline V gene has CDR1 SEHNR and CDR2 FQNEAQ (reference sequence). Trimming removed 5 bases from V and 7 bases from J; junction bases left unmatched: 10. CDR3 DNA sequence: TGTGCCAGCAGCCGGGGACTAGCGGGGAGAGAAGTCGGGGAGCTGTTTTTT. Translated: CASSRGLAGREVGELFF.

A few counts support this clone. The V call is TRBV28, the J call TRBJ2-2; 7 nucleotides match TRBD1. The CDR3 runs 13 residues. Germline CDR1 reads MDHEN; CDR2 reads SYDVKM. V was clipped by 7 bases and J by 8 bases; unmatched bases: 7. The CDR3 sequence is CASTPGGRGELFF. CDR3 in DNA: TGTGCCAGCACTCCAGGGGGAAGGGGGGAGCTGTTTTTT. The entire variable domain, with the rest obtained from reference TRBV28 and TRBJ2-2, is as follows: DVKVTQSSRYLVKRTGEKVFLECVQDMDHENMFWYRQDPGLGLRLIYFSYDVKMKEKGDIPEGYSVSREKKERFSLILESASTNQTSMYLCASTPGGRGELFFGEGSRLTVL.

This clone appeared a single time. The chain recombines TRBV24-1 with TRBJ1-1; tentatively, D is TRBD1 (6 bases). Germline assignment: CDR1 KGHDR and CDR2 SFDVKD. CDR3 size: 15 residues. V gave up 5 bases and J gave up 4 bases, with 16 bases separating them. CDR3 DNA: TGTGCCACCAGTGCGGGGCCAGGGGTTTCCACTGAAGCTTTCTTT. Protein: CATSAGPGVSTEAFF.